Each of the 18 T cell receptor beta chains below was sequenced from the same sample in a study of T cell repertoires in cytomegalovirus infection. MiXCR, run by TCRdb on the reads, gives a single entry per CDR3 protein. The sample holds around 430,000 distinct CDR3 sequences; approximately 40% are singletons and the top ten take around 44%. Antigens of these TCRs are unknown. Sequenced material: cultured PBMCs, taken from culture after CMV antigen stimulation. These receptors all stem from a human donor in good health (CMV status not recorded). Some clones in this sample may be carry-over from other donors' samples.

This chain uses TRBV7-2 with TRBJ1-5, with a possible D match to TRBD1 (6 bases). From germline, CDR1 is SGHTA and CDR2 FQGNSA. CDR3 length equals 14 residues. The V and J ends lost 1 base and 4 bases respectively, with 8 bases between them. DNA for the CDR3: TGTGCCAGCAGCTTAGAGAGGGGGAATCAGCCCCAGCATTTT. It is translated as CASSLERGNQPQHF.

V usage is TRBV24-1 and J usage is TRBJ2-5, with 10 positions matching TRBD1. J was trimmed by 5 bases and V by 7 bases; bases with no gene match: 6. This CDR3 contains 14 residues. Germline-derived CDR1 and CDR2 are KGHDR and SFDVKD. CDR3 loop: CATSAGTGVETQYF. Here the CDR3 DNA reads TGTGCCACCAGCGCAGGGACAGGGGTTGAGACCCAGTACTTC.

The V gene is TRBV5-1, the J gene TRBJ2-5; no clear D gene. The length of the CDR3 is 12 residues. The germline V gene encodes CDR1 SGHRS and CDR2 YFSETQ. Trimming took 6 bases from V and 3 from J, leaving 9 bases between them. CDR3 loop: CASTGYEETQYF. CDR3 sequence (DNA): TGCGCCAGCACCGGTTATGAAGAGACCCAGTACTTC.

J is TRBJ1-2 and V is TRBV6-1, with D perhaps matching TRBD1 (6 bases). Germline-derived CDR1 and CDR2 are MNHNS and SASEGT. This CDR3 has 13 amino acids. V dropped 6 bases and J dropped 7 bases, with 15 bases sitting between them. The CDR3 region is CASRTPTGTGYTF. The CDR3 DNA reads TGTGCCAGCAGAACGCCCACAGGGACTGGCTACACCTTC.

CDR3 DNA: TGCGCCAGCAGCTTATCTAGCGGGGGGCCCTACAATGAGCAGTTCTTC. It yields the protein CASSLSSGGPYNEQFF. The rearrangement links TRBV5-1 to TRBJ2-1, with 11 positions matching TRBD2. This CDR3 is 16 amino acids long. V was clipped by 2 bases and J by 2 bases; unmatched bases: 3. From germline, CDR1 is SGHRS and CDR2 YFSETQ.

This clonotype has at least ten counts. The rearrangement links TRBV7-2 to TRBJ1-3; TRBD1 agrees at 7 bases. CDR1 and CDR2 from the germline V gene are SGHTA and FQGNSA. The V segment lost 3 bases and the J segment 2 bases; nucleotides outside the gene matches: 4. The CDR3 totals 15 residues. In nucleotides, the CDR3 is TGTGCCAGCAGCTTCGCCGGGACAGCTGGAAACACCATATATTTT. Protein product: CASSFAGTAGNTIYF.

The chain combines TRBV6-1 with TRBJ1-1; tentative D call: TRBD1 (6 bases). The germline gives CDR1 MNHNS, CDR2 SASEGT. With 6 bases removed from V and 1 base from J, the gap between germline ends came to 12 bases. CDR3 length equals 14 residues. CDR3 protein: CASRARGQNTEAFF. The CDR3 DNA reads as TGTGCCAGCAGAGCACGGGGGCAGAACACTGAAGCTTTCTTT.

This clonotype was seen repeatedly, ten times or more. The gene calls are TRBV7-2 and TRBJ1-4; the D gene is possibly TRBD1 (6 bases). The V gene lost 3 bases and the J gene lost 1 base, with 9 bases spanning the gap. The CDR3 totals 15 residues. CDR1 and CDR2 from the germline V gene are SGHTA and FQGNSA. CDR3 protein: CASSFGGGTNEKLFF. For the CDR3, the DNA is TGTGCCAGCAGCTTCGGGGGCGGAACTAATGAAAAACTGTTTTTT.

V is TRBV29-1 and J is TRBJ2-3, with D maybe TRBD2 (6 bases). Per germline, CDR1 SQVTM and CDR2 ANQGSEA. The CDR3 loop spans 12 amino acids. V was pared by 7 bases and J by 5 bases, with 13 bases between. DNA for the CDR3: TGCAGCGGATCTCAGGGAGGAGATACGCAGTATTTT. Translated: CSGSQGGDTQYF.

The chain carries TRBV6-2 or TRBV6-3 and TRBJ2-1; possible D gene TRBD1, 6 bases. Germline-derived CDR1 and CDR2 are MNHEY and SVGEGT. CDR3 length: 16 amino acids. V gave up 2 bases and J gave up 5 bases, with 16 bases separating them. CDR3: CASSYPPAGVHNEQFF. For the CDR3, the DNA is TGTGCCAGCAGTTACCCGCCGGCAGGGGTGCACAATGAGCAGTTCTTC.

This clonotype appeared once. The chain is built from TRBV7-9 and TRBJ2-7; weak D call: TRBD2 (5 bases). The germline V gene has CDR1 SEHNR and CDR2 FQNEAQ (reference sequence). V was clipped by 3 bases and J by 5 bases, with 8 bases between them. The CDR3 extends over 12 amino acids. The CDR3 loop is CASSLEVNEQYF. In nucleotides, the CDR3 is TGTGCCAGCAGCTTGGAGGTGAACGAGCAGTACTTC. The full variable domain, completed using reference TRBV7-9 and TRBJ2-7, is DTGVSQNPRHKITKRGQNVTFRCDPISEHNRLYWYRQTLGQGPEFLTYFQNEAQLEKSRLLSDRFSAERPKGSFSTLEIQRTEQGDSAMYLCASSLEVNEQYFGPGTRLTVT.

J is TRBJ2-5 and V is TRBV7-2, with D possibly being TRBD1 (6 bases). The V end was cut by 5 bases, the J end by 3 bases, with 16 bases between. Germline CDR1 SGHTA, CDR2 FQGNSA. This CDR3 is built from 15 residues. CDR3 in amino acids: CASSPGLPGEETQYF. For the CDR3, the DNA is TGTGCCAGCAGCCCAGGGTTGCCAGGGGAAGAGACCCAGTACTTC.

This chain links TRBV7-2 with TRBJ1-5; D call uncertain. From germline, CDR1 is SGHTA and CDR2 FQGNSA. The CDR3 runs 13 residues. V dropped 5 bases and J dropped 2 bases, with 7 bases sitting between them. The DNA for the CDR3 is TGTGCCAGCAGCCCCCAGCGCAATCAGCCCCAGCATTTT. Its translation is CASSPQRNQPQHF.

This clonotype was observed a few times. The chain recombines TRBV4-1 with TRBJ2-7, with D tentatively TRBD1 or TRBD2 (5 bases each). Germline V gives CDR1 MGHRA, CDR2 YSYEKL. Trimming took 1 base from V and 7 from J, leaving 17 bases between them. The CDR3 consists of 15 residues. The CDR3 sequence is CASSQGWGSTQEQYF. CDR3 sequence (DNA): TGCGCCAGCAGCCAAGGATGGGGGAGTACCCAGGAGCAGTACTTC.

CDR3 in amino acids: CAISERDNEQFF. The CDR3 DNA reads TGTGCCATCAGTGAGCGTGATAATGAGCAGTTCTTC. The chain joins TRBV10-3 to TRBJ2-1; D not resolved. Germline assignment: CDR1 ENHRY and CDR2 SYGVKD. The V end lost 2 bases, the J end lost 7 bases, and 6 bases lay between the germline ends. CDR3 size: 12 residues.

In regard to this clonotype: This sequence is one base from a far larger clone and is likely a read error. V usage is TRBV11-2 and J usage is TRBJ1-1, with no clear D. The CDR3 is made up of 13 amino acids. The germline gives CDR1 SGHAT, CDR2 FQNNGV. V dropped 5 bases and J dropped 0 bases, with 7 bases sitting between them. This CDR3 is CASSIGLNTEAFF. CDR3 DNA: TGTGCCAGCAGCATAGGGTTGAACACTGAAGCTTTCTTT. Looking up the rest from reference TRBV11-2 and TRBJ1-1 gives the full variable domain: EAGVAQSPRYKIIEKRQSVAFWCNPISGHATLYWYQQILGQGPKLLIQFQNNGVVDDSQLPKDRFSAERLKGVDSTLKIQPAKLEDSAVYLCASSIGLNTEAFFGQGTRLTVV.

The genes are TRBV7-4 and TRBJ2-7, with TRBD2 matching over 8 bases. V shed 5 bases, J shed 2 bases, and the junction held 17 bases outside the gene matches. The CDR3 is made up of 18 amino acids. Germline loops: CDR1 SGHVT, CDR2 SQSDAQ. The CDR3 spells CASSPTAGIGLAAYEQYF. In nucleotides, the CDR3 is TGTGCCAGCAGCCCGACAGCCGGGATAGGACTAGCAGCCTACGAGCAGTACTTC.

The CDR3 DNA reads TGCGCCAGCAGCTCCCCGACAGGGGGCCCAGGCGAGCAGTACTTC. This translates into CASSSPTGGPGEQYF. The chain has TRBV5-1 and TRBJ2-7; 10 nucleotides match TRBD1. Germline-derived CDR1 and CDR2 are SGHRS and YFSETQ. CDR3 size: 15 residues. V shed 3 bases and J 6 bases; nucleotides not matched to a gene: 9.